This passage covers 21 T cell receptor beta chains from one sample sequenced in a study of T-cell reconstitution after alpha-beta-depleted transplantation in children. Unique molecular identifiers were used to barcode this TCRbeta library. MiXCR, run by TCRdb on the PCR reads, gives a single entry per CDR3 protein. Of fewer than 550,000 distinct CDR3 sequences in the sample, roughly 11% were seen once. The sequencing here drew on PBMCs, mostly from graft donor cells, taken 180 days after TCRalphabeta/CD19-depleted stem cell transplant. These TCRs come from a female patient aged 2 to 10 who had a stem cell transplant for aplastic anemia, so the T cells may come from the graft donor.

A few counts support this clonotype. The rearrangement uses TRBV6-2 or TRBV6-3 and TRBJ2-7; D is undetermined. Germline assignment: CDR1 MNHEY and CDR2 SVGEGT. Trimming left V 0 bases short and J 3 bases short, with 6 bases between. CDR3 length: 13 amino acids. CDR3 DNA sequence: TGTGCCAGCAGTTACTCGAACAGCTACGAGCAGTACGTC. This gives the protein CASSYSNSYEQYV.

J is TRBJ2-3 and V is TRBV20-1; 9 bases are shared with TRBD1. V dropped 3 bases and J dropped 5; count of bases not matched to a gene: 9. This CDR3 contains 15 residues. CDR1 is DFQATT and CDR2 is SNEGSKA in the germline V gene (reference sequence). As DNA, the CDR3 is TGCAGTGCTAGCCGGGACAGGGACGAGCGAGATACGCAGTATTTT. Its translation is CSASRDRDERDTQYF.

Comment on this clonotype: Germline and junction disagree at one end, which may indicate a read error. The rearrangement uses TRBV6-2 or TRBV6-3 and TRBJ2-4, with a possible D match to TRBD1 (6 bases). CDR3 length: 16 amino acids. In germline, CDR1 is MNHEY, CDR2 SVGEGT. The CDR3 is CASRSLQGLPKNSQYF. The CDR3 DNA sequence: TGTGCCAGCAGGTCCCTCCAGGGGTTGCCCAAAAACAGTCAGTACTTC.

The J gene is TRBJ1-6, the V gene TRBV6-1, with D unclear. The CDR3 length is 16 residues. V lost 8 bases, J lost 5 bases, and 19 bases lay in between. The germline gives CDR1 MNHNS, CDR2 SASEGT. Here the CDR3 reads CASAHQALGNNSPLHF. The CDR3 DNA sequence: TGTGCCAGCGCACATCAGGCGCTCGGCAATAATTCACCCCTCCACTTT.

V gene TRBV11-2 combines with J gene TRBJ1-1; TRBD1 agrees at 10 bases. The J segment lost 3 bases and the V segment lost 4 bases, leaving 5 bases of the junction unmatched. The CDR3 extends over 15 amino acids. Germline values: CDR1 SGHAT, CDR2 FQNNGV. The CDR3 DNA sequence: TGTGCCAGCAGCTCCACGGGACAGGGGTACACTGAAGCTTTCTTT. This codes for CASSSTGQGYTEAFF.

J is TRBJ1-1 and V is TRBV20-1; no definite D call. Per the germline V gene, CDR1 is DFQATT and CDR2 is SNEGSKA (reference sequence). This CDR3 is built from 14 residues. Trimming left V 1 base short and J 5 bases short, with 14 bases between. The CDR3 loop reads CSARAVSGRTEAFF. The CDR3 bases are TGCAGTGCTAGAGCGGTCTCTGGACGGACTGAAGCTTTCTTT.

The V gene is TRBV5-5, the J gene TRBJ2-1, with TRBD2 matching over 11 bases. Trimming cost V 2 bases and J 1 base; bases outside gene matches: 8. CDR1 and CDR2 (germline): SGHKS, YYEKEE (reference sequence). There are 18 residues in the CDR3. The CDR3 region is CASSFLLAGGISYNEQFF. The CDR3 region has the DNA TGTGCCAGCAGCTTCTTGTTAGCGGGAGGGATATCCTACAATGAGCAGTTCTTC. Looking up the rest from reference TRBV5-5 and TRBJ2-1 gives the full variable domain: DAGVTQSPTHLIKTRGQQVTLRCSPISGHKSVSWYQQVLGQGPQFIFQYYEKEERGRGNFPDRFSARQFPNYSSELNVNALLLGDSALYLCASSFLLAGGISYNEQFFGPGTRLTVL.

The chain has TRBV20-1 and TRBJ2-1, with D perhaps TRBD2 (5 bases). The CDR3 sequence is 15 residues long. Trimming stripped 0 bases from V and 9 bases from J, with 18 bases between. The germline gives CDR1 DFQATT, CDR2 SNEGSKA (reference sequence). The CDR3 bases are TGCAGTGCTAGAGATCGGCGGCCGCTAGGGAGTGAGCAGTTCTTC. It specifies CSARDRRPLGSEQFF.

The V and J genes are TRBV28 and TRBJ2-7; D is tentatively TRBD1 or TRBD2 (5 bases each). The CDR3 length is 14 residues. The germline V and J ends were trimmed by 3 bases and 0 bases, with 9 bases remaining between them. CDR1 is MDHEN, CDR2 SYDVKM, per germline. CDR3 loop: CASSFRGGSYEQYF. CDR3 in DNA: TGTGCCAGCAGTTTTCGTGGGGGCTCCTACGAGCAGTACTTC.

Concerning this clonotype itself: A much larger clone is a single base away; this may be a read error. This chain joins TRBV12-3 or TRBV12-4 and TRBJ2-1; weak D call: TRBD1 (6 bases). This CDR3 is 13 amino acids long. The V end lost 11 bases, the J end lost 8 bases, and 19 bases lay between the germline ends. This CDR3 is CAGGLTGIYEQFF. In nucleotides, the CDR3 is TGTGCCGGCGGGTTAACAGGGATCTATGAGCAGTTCTTC.

V is TRBV29-1 and J is TRBJ2-1, with D possibly TRBD2 on 6 matching bases. The CDR3 runs to 12 residues. CDR1 is SQVTM and CDR2 is ANQGSEA in the germline V gene. V was clipped by 6 bases and J by 8 bases, with 14 bases between them. CDR3 in DNA: TGCAGCGTGCGGGAAGGGCGGGATGAGCAGTTCTTC. Translated: CSVREGRDEQFF.

In this sample, this clonotype turned up a few times. The chain recombines TRBV10-3 with TRBJ2-3; D gene ambiguous. V lost 10 bases to trimming and J lost 4 bases, with 9 bases between them. Germline loops: CDR1 ENHRY, CDR2 SYGVKD. The CDR3 has 11 amino acids. CDR3 coding DNA: TGTGCCACCCTGGGCGCAGATACGCAGTATTTT. It encodes CATLGADTQYF.

This clonotype was seen a handful of times. This chain connects TRBV7-9 to TRBJ2-2, with 8 positions matching TRBD1. Losses at the gene ends were 5 bases for V and 0 bases for J; bases not matched to a gene: 2. CDR1 and CDR2 from the germline V gene are SEHNR and FQNEAQ (reference sequence). This CDR3 has 15 residues. The DNA for the CDR3 is TGTGCCAGCAGCACGACAGGGGCGAACACCGGGGAGCTGTTTTTT. It encodes CASSTTGANTGELFF.

This clonotype was detected a few times. This chain's CDR3 is CASSATPGSGANVLTF. In DNA, the CDR3 is TGTGCCAGCAGCGCTACTCCGGGCTCTGGGGCCAACGTCCTGACTTTC. The V gene is TRBV5-6, the J gene TRBJ2-6; D is unresolved. The V end lost 4 bases, the J end lost 0 bases, and 11 bases lay between the germline ends. CDR3 length: 16 residues. Per the germline V gene, CDR1 is SGHDT and CDR2 is YYEEEE.

This clonotype was seen a handful of times. The chain employs TRBV6-2 or TRBV6-3 and TRBJ1-1; possible D gene TRBD1, 6 bases. V was shortened by 2 bases and J by 3 bases, with 10 bases between the two germline ends. The germline CDR1 and CDR2 sequences are MNHEY and SVGEGT. The CDR3 consists of 14 residues. DNA for the CDR3: TGTGCCAGCAGTTACGACAGGCTACACACTGAAGCTTTCTTT. The encoded protein is CASSYDRLHTEAFF.

This clonotype has just a few counts. The V call is TRBV27, the J call TRBJ2-1, with TRBD2 identical over 14 bases. V lost 5 bases, J lost 0 bases, and 6 bases stayed unmatched. Germline assignment: CDR1 MNHEY and CDR2 SMNVEV (reference sequence). This CDR3 has 18 residues. This chain's CDR3 is CASSPGTSGSLSYNEQFF. The CDR3 DNA reads as TGTGCCAGCAGTCCCGGGACTAGCGGGAGCCTCTCCTACAATGAGCAGTTCTTC.

This chain connects TRBV5-1 to TRBJ1-3, with D maybe TRBD1 (6 bases). CDR3 length: 13 amino acids. Between the trimmed V and J ends, which lost 6 bases and 8 bases, there was a span of 15 bases. Germline values: CDR1 SGHRS, CDR2 YFSETQ. CDR3 bases: TGCGCCAGCACCATCAGCGGGGGCGACACCATATATTTT. This encodes CASTISGGDTIYF.

A few counts support this clonotype. V gene TRBV6-5 combines with J gene TRBJ2-1; possibly TRBD1 or TRBD2 for D (5 bases each). The V gene's germline CDR1 is MNHEY and CDR2 SVGAGI. The CDR3 loop spans 16 amino acids. The V end was cut by 4 bases, the J end by 7 bases, with 20 bases between. In DNA, the CDR3 is TGTGCCAGCAGTTCCCTGGGGACCTCGGGTGGAAATGAGCAGTTCTTC. This codes for CASSSLGTSGGNEQFF.

Many counts were recorded for this clonotype. V and J are TRBV12-3 or TRBV12-4 and TRBJ2-2, with TRBD1 identical over 9 bases. Unmatched junction bases numbered 9, after V lost 6 bases and J lost 1 base. The CDR3 totals 17 residues. CDR3 amino acids: CASRGDRALGNTGELFF. The CDR3 nucleotides are TGTGCCAGCAGGGGGGACAGGGCGTTGGGGAACACCGGGGAGCTGTTTTTT.

The V and J genes are TRBV4-3 and TRBJ2-3; D is unresolved. The germline V gene has CDR1 LGHNA and CDR2 YSLEER. Trimming stripped 2 bases from V and 7 bases from J, with 7 bases between. The CDR3 runs 12 residues. CDR3 in DNA: TGCGCCAGCAGCCAAAGTCCCCATACGCAGTATTTT. As protein: CASSQSPHTQYF.

This chain links TRBV15 with TRBJ2-1, with 9 positions matching TRBD2. The CDR3 is 16 amino acids. Per the germline V gene, CDR1 is LNHNV and CDR2 is YYDKDF (reference sequence). V was pared by 0 bases and J by 5 bases, with 5 bases of the junction left unmatched. The CDR3 loop reads CATSRDSGLANNEQFF. The CDR3 DNA sequence: TGTGCCACCAGCAGAGACTCGGGACTAGCAAACAATGAGCAGTTCTTC.